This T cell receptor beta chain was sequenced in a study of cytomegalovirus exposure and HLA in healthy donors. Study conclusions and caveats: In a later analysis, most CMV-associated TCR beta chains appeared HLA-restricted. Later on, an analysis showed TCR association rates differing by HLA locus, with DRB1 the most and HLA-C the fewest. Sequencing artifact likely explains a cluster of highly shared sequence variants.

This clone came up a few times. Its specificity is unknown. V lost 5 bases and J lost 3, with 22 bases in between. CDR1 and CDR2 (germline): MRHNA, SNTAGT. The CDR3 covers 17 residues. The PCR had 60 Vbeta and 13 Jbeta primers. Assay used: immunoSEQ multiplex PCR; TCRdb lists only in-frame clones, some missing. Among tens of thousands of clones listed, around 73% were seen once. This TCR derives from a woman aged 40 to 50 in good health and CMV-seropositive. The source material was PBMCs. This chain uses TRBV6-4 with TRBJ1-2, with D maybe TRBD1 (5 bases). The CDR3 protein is CASSFVRGAGRHYGYTF. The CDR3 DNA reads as TGTGCCAGCAGTTTCGTCCGTGGGGCAGGTCGACACTATGGCTACACCTTC.